These T cell receptor beta chains were read from a single sample in a study of shared clonotypes between healthy human individuals. Produced via immunoSEQ multiplex PCR; TCRdb's table is partial and in-frame only. The repertoire holds more than 2 million clones, with approximately 94% as singletons. Specimen: naive CD4+ T cells sorted from blood. The receptor set was obtained from a man in his late teens or twenties in good health. CDR3s include the opening cysteine and the closing phenylalanine or tryptophan. The D gene is left open where the match is weak. Rows may omit the clone size; those that give it use once, few, many or a size class.

D gene: TRBD2; V gene: TRBV29-1; CDR3 length: 14; J gene: TRBJ2-2; clone size: -; CDR3 protein: CSVDSGDPTGELFF
D gene: -; V gene: TRBV5-1; CDR3 length: 16; J gene: TRBJ1-5; clone size: -; CDR3 protein: CASSLGTHDSNQPQHF
D gene: -; V gene: TRBV5-1; CDR3 length: 14; J gene: TRBJ1-2; clone size: -; CDR3 protein: CASSLTGFDYGYTF
D gene: TRBD1; V gene: TRBV11-2; CDR3 length: 15; J gene: TRBJ2-1; clone size: few; CDR3 protein: CASSRDRAGYNEQFF
D gene: TRBD2; V gene: TRBV19; CDR3 length: 17; J gene: TRBJ2-1; clone size: -; CDR3 protein: CASSIATSGAKNNEQFF
D gene: -; V gene: TRBV6-1; CDR3 length: 15; J gene: TRBJ2-1; clone size: -; CDR3 protein: CASSLPASSYNEQFF
D gene: TRBD1; V gene: TRBV5-1; CDR3 length: 14; J gene: TRBJ1-5; clone size: -; CDR3 protein: CASSLEAGGQPQHF
D gene: -; V gene: TRBV5-1; CDR3 length: 15; J gene: TRBJ1-1; clone size: -; CDR3 protein: CASSLKGGGDTEAFF
D gene: -; V gene: TRBV6-1; CDR3 length: 14; J gene: TRBJ2-7; clone size: -; CDR3 protein: CASSGGPASYEQYF
D gene: -; V gene: TRBV28; CDR3 length: 14; J gene: TRBJ2-3; clone size: -; CDR3 protein: CASSLGAGVHTQYF
D gene: -; V gene: TRBV6-1; CDR3 length: 14; J gene: TRBJ1-5; clone size: -; CDR3 protein: CASSNSLQGQPQHF
D gene: -; V gene: TRBV20-1; CDR3 length: 11; J gene: TRBJ1-1; clone size: -; CDR3 protein: CSASGNTEAFF